This entry concerns a single TCR beta chain. The antigen remains unidentified. Making use of molecular barcodes, quantitative 5'-RACE generated TCR beta libraries. Each CDR3 protein gets one entry after TCRdb re-called the 5' RACE reads with MiXCR. The sample lists 290,000 or so distinct CDR3 sequences, about a fifth seen once, with 3.5% in the top ten. The data stem from a study of CD8 T cells in ankylosing spondylitis. Overall study findings and caveats: Earlier studies detected some motif variants in reactive arthritis synovial fluid and blood. Typical of ankylosing spondylitis blood, it appeared, was a TCR beta motif of several highly homologous variants. Reportedly, disease-linked clones are significantly enriched in ankylosing spondylitis patients' matched synovial fluid.

The junction had 7 bases not matched to a gene; V was cut back by 4 bases and J by 4 bases. The CDR3 spans 15 residues. Germline V lookup: CDR1 SGHKS, CDR2 YYEKEE (reference sequence). The TCR comes from a female donor with ankylosing spondylitis or in good health (not recorded which). The sequencing sample was made of blood, either unsorted or a sorted T cell fraction (not recorded which). The J gene is TRBJ2-1, the V gene TRBV5-5; 8 bases fit TRBD2. DNA of the CDR3: TGTGCCAGCAGCAGAAGCGGGAGCGAGTACAATGAGCAGTTCTTC. It encodes CASSRSGSEYNEQFF.